One and the same sample provided the 9 T cell receptor beta chains below, sequenced in a study of T cell clonality in common variable immunodeficiency. Using immunoSEQ multiplex PCR, the repertoire was profiled, and TCRdb retains in-frame clones only, with some absent. This sample has roughly 30,000 clones, each found more than once. Sequenced sample: peripheral blood mononuclear cells. The receptors here all came from a person between 18 and 75 years old in good health.

About this clone itself: The read halts 3 residues ahead of the CDR3 end, with the missing end drawn from the germline J gene. This chain joins TRBV20-1 and TRBJ1-1, with 7 nucleotides matching TRBD1. The CDR3 spans 15 residues. Trimming at V came to 5 bases and at J to 3 bases, leaving 12 bases not matched to a gene. Germline CDR1 DFQATT, CDR2 SNEGSKA (reference sequence). The DNA read from the CDR3 is TGCAGTGCTCCGACAGGGCCGTCGCGCGACACTGAA. Encoded protein: CSAPTGPSRDTE. The whole CDR3 protein reads CSAPTGPSRDTEAFF.

In the case of this clone: Read coverage stops 3 residues before the CDR3 terminus; the germline J gene supplies the remainder. V usage is TRBV6-1 and J usage is TRBJ1-5; D is unclear. This CDR3 spans 14 amino acids. Trimming left V 4 bases short and J 3 bases short, with 10 bases between. Germline CDR1 is MNHNS and CDR2 is SASEGT. The CDR3 spells CASSGPLFNQPQHF. The DNA read from the CDR3 is TGTGCCAGCAGTGGTCCTCTCTTCAATCAGCCC.

This clone occurred many times. Coverage ceases 3 residues before the CDR3 finishes, and the germline J gene fills in the end. This sequence joins TRBV19 and TRBJ1-1; D ambiguous. The CDR3 loop spans 13 amino acids. Per the germline V gene, CDR1 is LNHDA and CDR2 is SQIVND (reference sequence). V dropped 2 bases and J dropped 0 bases, with 4 bases sitting between them. The sequenced part of the CDR3 DNA is TGTGCCAGTAGTATACGTATGAACACTGAA. Translating it yields CASSIRMNTE. The entire CDR3 reads CASSIRMNTEAFF.

As regards this clone: The read finishes 3 residues shy of the CDR3 end, and the germline J gene is used to complete it. The J gene is TRBJ2-7, the V gene TRBV7-3, with 11 bases fitting TRBD2. CDR3 length equals 15 residues. Germline trimming cut 5 bases from V and 3 bases from J; bases unmatched to any gene: 6. The V gene's germline CDR1 is SGHTA and CDR2 FQGTGA. The DNA read from the CDR3 is TGTGCCAGCAGCCCCCATAGCGGGGGGGACTACGAG. Protein product: CASSPHSGGDYE. In full, the CDR3 is CASSPHSGGDYEQYF.

This clone has a handful of counts. The DNA ends 3 residues before the CDR3 does, and the rest of the CDR3 is filled in from the germline J gene. This rearrangement joins TRBV5-1 to TRBJ2-7, with 7 positions matching TRBD2. In germline, CDR1 is SGHRS, CDR2 YFSETQ. The CDR3 extends over 16 amino acids. J lost 2 bases, V lost 0 bases, and 8 bases had no gene match. CDR3 DNA (partial): TGCGCCAGCAGCTTGGCCGCGGGTACTAGCGCCTACGAG. This gives the protein CASSLAAGTSAYE. The full CDR3 protein is CASSLAAGTSAYEQYF.

This clone was recorded many times. Coverage ceases 3 residues before the CDR3 finishes, and the germline J gene fills in the end. V is TRBV7-2 and J is TRBJ1-2; D perhaps matches TRBD1 (5 bases). Germline V lookup: CDR1 SGHTA, CDR2 FQGNSA. The germline V and J ends were trimmed by 2 bases and 4 bases, with 11 bases remaining between them. There are 14 residues in the CDR3. The CDR3 bases that were read are TGTGCCAGCAGCTTAATGGTGACAGTCTATGGC. Protein: CASSLMVTVYG. In full, the CDR3 is CASSLMVTVYGYTF.

In its sample, this clone was seen many times. The read finishes 3 residues shy of the CDR3 end, and the germline J gene is used to complete it. This sequence joins TRBV3-1 (or the pseudogene TRBV3-2) and TRBJ1-2; the match to TRBD1 covers 9 bases. Unmatched junction bases numbered 6, after V lost 6 bases and J lost 4 bases. The CDR3 contains 14 residues. Germline assignment: CDR1 LGHDT and CDR2 YNNKEL (reference sequence). The CDR3 protein is CASSPTGGGYGYTF. The covered CDR3 bases are TGTGCCAGCAGTCCTACAGGGGGCGGCTATGGC.

In its sample, this clone was seen many times. The CDR3 bases that were read are TGTGCCAGCAGCTTGCGGACAGGGGTTTCCTACGAG. It encodes CASSLRTGVSYE. The complete CDR3 protein is CASSLRTGVSYEQYF. V is TRBV7-9 and J is TRBJ2-7, with TRBD1 matching over 9 bases. From the germline J gene comes the end of the CDR3, since the read stops 3 residues before it. The V segment lost 3 bases and the J segment 1 base; nucleotides outside the gene matches: 4. Germline values: CDR1 SEHNR, CDR2 FQNEAQ (reference sequence). The CDR3 spans 15 residues.

In its sample, this clone was seen many times. The CDR3 end lies 3 residues beyond the end of the read and is filled in from the germline J gene. This chain uses TRBV6-1 with TRBJ2-5; no definite D call. CDR3 size: 15 residues. Germline V gene lookup returns CDR1 MNHNS and CDR2 SASEGT. V was pared by 4 bases and J by 2 bases, with 14 bases between. CDR3 DNA, as far as it was read: TGTGCCAGCAGTGGACTCCCCGCCCGTCAAGAGACC. Its translation: CASSGLPARQET. The entire CDR3 protein reads CASSGLPARQETQYF.